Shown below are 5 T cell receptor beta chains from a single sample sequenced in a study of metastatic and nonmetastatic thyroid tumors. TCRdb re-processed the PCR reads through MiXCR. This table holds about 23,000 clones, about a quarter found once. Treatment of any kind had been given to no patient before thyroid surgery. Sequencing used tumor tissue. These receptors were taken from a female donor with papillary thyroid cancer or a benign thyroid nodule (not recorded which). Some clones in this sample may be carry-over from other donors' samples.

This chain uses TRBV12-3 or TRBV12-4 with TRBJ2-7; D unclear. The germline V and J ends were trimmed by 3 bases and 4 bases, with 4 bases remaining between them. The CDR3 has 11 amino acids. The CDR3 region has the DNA TGTGCCAGCAGTTTCCTTTACGAGCAGTACTTC. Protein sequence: CASSFLYEQYF.

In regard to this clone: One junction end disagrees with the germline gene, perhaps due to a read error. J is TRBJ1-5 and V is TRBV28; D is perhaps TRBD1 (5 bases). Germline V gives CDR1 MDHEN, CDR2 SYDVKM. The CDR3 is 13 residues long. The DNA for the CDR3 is TGTGCCACCGCACGGGACCCAACTCAGCACCAGCATTTT. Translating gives CATARDPTQHQHF. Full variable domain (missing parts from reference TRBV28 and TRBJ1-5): DVKVTQSSRYLVKRTGEKVFLECVQDMDHENMFWYRQDPGLGLRLIYFSYDVKMKEKGDIPEGYSVSREKKERFSLILESASTNQTSMYLCATARDPTQHQHFGDGTRLSIL.

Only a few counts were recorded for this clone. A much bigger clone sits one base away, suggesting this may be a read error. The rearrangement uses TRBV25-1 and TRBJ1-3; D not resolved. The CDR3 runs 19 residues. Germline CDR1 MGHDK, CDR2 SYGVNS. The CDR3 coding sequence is TGTTCCAGCAGTGACCCAACAGTGGCCCCGCTTTCAAATGGAAACACCATATATTTT. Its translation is CSSSDPTVAPLSNGNTIYF.

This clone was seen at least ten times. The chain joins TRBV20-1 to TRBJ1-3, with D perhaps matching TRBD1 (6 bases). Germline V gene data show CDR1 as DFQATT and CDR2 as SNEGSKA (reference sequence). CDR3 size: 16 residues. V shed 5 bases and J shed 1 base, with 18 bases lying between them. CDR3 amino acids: CSALTGRGNSGNTIYF. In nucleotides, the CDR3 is TGCAGTGCTCTAACAGGGCGCGGGAATTCTGGAAACACCATATATTTT.

The CDR3 DNA follows: TGTGCCAGTAGTTTCGCGGGGGGCACAGGGCATGCTTTCTTT. Its translation: CASSFAGGTGHAFF. This rearrangement joins TRBV19 to TRBJ1-1, with D possibly being TRBD1 (6 bases). Per germline, CDR1 LNHDA and CDR2 SQIVND (reference sequence). Trimming took 5 bases from V and 11 from J, leaving 21 bases between them. This CDR3 spans 14 amino acids.